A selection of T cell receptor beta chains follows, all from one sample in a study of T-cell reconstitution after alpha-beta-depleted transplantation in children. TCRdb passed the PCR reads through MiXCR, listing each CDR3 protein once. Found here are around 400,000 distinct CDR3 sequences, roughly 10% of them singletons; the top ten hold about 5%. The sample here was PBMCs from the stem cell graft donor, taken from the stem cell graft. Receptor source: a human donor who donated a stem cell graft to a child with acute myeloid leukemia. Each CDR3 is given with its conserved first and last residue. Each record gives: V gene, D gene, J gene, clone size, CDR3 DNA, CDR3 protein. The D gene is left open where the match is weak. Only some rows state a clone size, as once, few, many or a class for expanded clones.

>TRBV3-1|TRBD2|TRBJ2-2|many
TGTGCCAGCAGCCAAGCGGCGGGAGTGGGCACCGGGGAGCTGTTTTTT
CASSQAAGVGTGELFF
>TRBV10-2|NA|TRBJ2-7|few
TGCGCCAGCAGTGAGTGGGACGCCAGCTCCTACGAGCAGTACTTC
CASSEWDASSYEQYF
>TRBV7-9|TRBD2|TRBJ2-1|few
TGTGCCAGCAGCTTCCCCGGGAGGGTCAATGAGCAGTTCTTC
CASSFPGRVNEQFF
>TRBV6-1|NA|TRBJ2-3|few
TGTGCCAGCAGTGAAGCCGGCTGGGAGGATACGCAGTATTTT
CASSEAGWEDTQYF
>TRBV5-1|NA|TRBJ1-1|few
TGCGCCAGCAGCTTGGAGGACGGCGGGTTCACTGAAGCTTTCTTT
CASSLEDGGFTEAFF
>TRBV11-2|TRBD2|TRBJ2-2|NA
TGTGCCAGCAGCTTAGAACGCGGGACTAGGGCCGGGGAGCTGTTTTTT
CASSLERGTRAGELFF
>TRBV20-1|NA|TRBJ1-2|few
TGCAGTGCTATCGGGGGGGCTCAGGGCTACACCTTC
CSAIGGAQGYTF
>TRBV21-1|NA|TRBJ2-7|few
TGTGCCAGCAGCAAAGTTCCAGCGGGAGTCTTCACCTACGAGCAGTACTTC
CASSKVPAGVFTYEQYF
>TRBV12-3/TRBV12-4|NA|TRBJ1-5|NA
TGTGCCAGCAGCACGAATGAGGGCAATCAGCCCCAGCATTTT
CASSTNEGNQPQHF
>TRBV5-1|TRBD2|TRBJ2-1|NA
TGCGCCAGCAGCTTGGGGGACTACAGCTCCTACAATGAGCAGTTCTTC
CASSLGDYSSYNEQFF
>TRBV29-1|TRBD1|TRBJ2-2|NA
TGCAGCGTCCGCACGGGACAGTACACCGGGGAGCTGTTTTTT
CSVRTGQYTGELFF
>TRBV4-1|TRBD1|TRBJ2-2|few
TGCGCCAGCAGCCAAGTCTCCGGGACAGGGGGCTCCGGGGAGCTGTTTTTT
CASSQVSGTGGSGELFF
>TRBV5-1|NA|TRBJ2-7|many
TGCGCCAGCAGCCGGACAGACTACGAGCAGTACTTC
CASSRTDYEQYF
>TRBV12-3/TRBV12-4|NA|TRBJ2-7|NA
TGTGCCAGCAGTTTAGTCCCAGGAACCTACGAGCAGTACTTC
CASSLVPGTYEQYF
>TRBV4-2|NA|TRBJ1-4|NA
TGTGCCAGCAGCCAAGAAGCATCGAATGAAAAACTGTTTTTT
CASSQEASNEKLFF
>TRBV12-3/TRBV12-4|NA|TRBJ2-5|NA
TGTGCCAGCAGTCTCGAGTCCGGGACCCAAGAGACCCAGTACTTC
CASSLESGTQETQYF
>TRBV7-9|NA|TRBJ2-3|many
TGTGCCAGCAGTTTAGGGCCGGCAGGTACGCAGTATTTT
CASSLGPAGTQYF
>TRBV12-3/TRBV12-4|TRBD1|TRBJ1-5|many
TGTGCCAGCAGTTGGACAGGGGGCAATCAGCCCCAGCATTTT
CASSWTGGNQPQHF
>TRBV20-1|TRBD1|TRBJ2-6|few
TGCAGTGCTTCCGGGACAGGGACTTTAGTTGGGGCCAACGTCCTGACTTTC
CSASGTGTLVGANVLTF
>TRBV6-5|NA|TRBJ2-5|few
TGTGCCAGCAGTTACGGGTTGGGTGGCACCCAAGAGACCCAGTACTTC
CASSYGLGGTQETQYF
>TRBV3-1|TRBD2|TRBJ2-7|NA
TGTGCCAGCTGCCTCCTCGGCGGGAGTCGCTACGAGCAGTACTTC
CASCLLGGSRYEQYF
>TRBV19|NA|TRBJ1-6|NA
TGTGCCAGCAGGTCCTATAATTCACCCCTCCACTTT
CASRSYNSPLHF
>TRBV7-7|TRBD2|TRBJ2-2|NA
TGTGCTAGCAGCTTGTTTCTAGCGGGAGGCTCGAACACCGGGGAGCTGTTTTTT
CASSLFLAGGSNTGELFF
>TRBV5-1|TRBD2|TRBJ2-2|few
TGCGCCAGCAGCTACATAGCGGGAGCTGCCGGGGAGCTGTTTTTT
CASSYIAGAAGELFF
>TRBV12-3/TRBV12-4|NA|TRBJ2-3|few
TGTGCCAGCACTGCCCCGGGGGTAGCTAGCACAGATACGCAGTATTTT
CASTAPGVASTDTQYF
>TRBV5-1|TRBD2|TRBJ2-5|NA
TGCGCCAGCAGTCCTACTAGCGGGGTCCAAGAGACCCAGTACTTC
CASSPTSGVQETQYF
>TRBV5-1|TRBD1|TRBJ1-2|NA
TGCGCCAGCAGCTTGGTGACAGGGACCAACTATGGCTACACCTTC
CASSLVTGTNYGYTF
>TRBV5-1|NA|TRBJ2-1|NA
TGCGCCAGCAGCTTGGATCGGCAAGGCGAGCAGTTCTTC
CASSLDRQGEQFF
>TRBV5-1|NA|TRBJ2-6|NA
TGCGCCAGCAGCTTGGAGGCCCGCTCTGGGGCCAACGTCCTGACTTTC
CASSLEARSGANVLTF
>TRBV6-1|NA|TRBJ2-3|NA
TGTGCCAGCAGTGGGGGAAGACAGGCCCCGCGCAGCACAGATACGCAGTATTTT
CASSGGRQAPRSTDTQYF
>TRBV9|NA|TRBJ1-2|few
TGTGCCAGCAGCGCGGACGGGGCTAACTATGGCTACACCTTC
CASSADGANYGYTF
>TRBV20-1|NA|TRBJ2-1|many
TGCAGTGCTAGCCGGGACGACGGGACCTACAATGAGCAGTTCTTC
CSASRDDGTYNEQFF
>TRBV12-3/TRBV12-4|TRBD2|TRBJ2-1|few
TGTGCCAGCAACCCTCATTTGGGAGGGGCGGGGGGTTTGGGTGAGCAGTTCTTC
CASNPHLGGAGGLGEQFF
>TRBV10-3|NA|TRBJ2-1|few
TGTGCCAGCCGTTCGTTCAGCAGTGAGCAGTTCTTC
CASRSFSSEQFF
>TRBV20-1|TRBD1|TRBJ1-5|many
TGCAGTGCCACTCGGGGACAGGGCCAGTGGCAGCCCCAGCATTTT
CSATRGQGQWQPQHF
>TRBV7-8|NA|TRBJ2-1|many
TGTGCCAGCAGCCCCCCGCTCCGTGTGGGAGCTATCTACAATGAGCAGTTCTTC
CASSPPLRVGAIYNEQFF
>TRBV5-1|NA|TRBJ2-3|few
TGCGCCAGCAGCTTGTATTCAACAGATAGCACAGATACGCAGTATTTT
CASSLYSTDSTDTQYF
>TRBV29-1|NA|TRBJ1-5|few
TGCAGCGCGATAACAGAGGTCAATCAGCCCCAGCATTTT
CSAITEVNQPQHF
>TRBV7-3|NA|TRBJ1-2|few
TGTGCCAGCAGCCTCAATTCGGCAGGGCACGGCTACACCTTC
CASSLNSAGHGYTF
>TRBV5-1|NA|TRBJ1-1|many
TGCGCCAGCAGCTTGGGCAGCGCGAACACTGAAGCTTTCTTT
CASSLGSANTEAFF
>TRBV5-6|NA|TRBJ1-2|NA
TGTGCCATCAGCCACGGAAAAAATTTATATATCAACTATGGCTACACCTTC
CAISHGKNLYINYGYTF